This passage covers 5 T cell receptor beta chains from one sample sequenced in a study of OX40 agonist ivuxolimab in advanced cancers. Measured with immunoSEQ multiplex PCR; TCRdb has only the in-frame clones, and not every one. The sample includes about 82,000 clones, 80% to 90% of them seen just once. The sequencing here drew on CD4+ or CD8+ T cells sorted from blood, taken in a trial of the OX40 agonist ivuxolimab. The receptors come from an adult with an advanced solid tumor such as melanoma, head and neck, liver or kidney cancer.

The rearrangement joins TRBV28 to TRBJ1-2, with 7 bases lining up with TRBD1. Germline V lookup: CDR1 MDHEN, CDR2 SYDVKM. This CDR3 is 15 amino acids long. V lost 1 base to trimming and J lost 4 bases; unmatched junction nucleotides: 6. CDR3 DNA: TGTGCCAGCAGTTTATTCTCGACAGGGATCTATGGCTACACCTTC. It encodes CASSLFSTGIYGYTF.

As DNA, the CDR3 is TGTGCCAGCGTTAGCCCTACCGACCCCGGGGAGGCGCAGTATTTT. This sequence encodes CASVSPTDPGEAQYF. This chain joins TRBV28 and TRBJ2-3, with TRBD2 as a possible D gene (6 bases). Germline V gene sequence: CDR1 MDHEN, CDR2 SYDVKM. The CDR3 extends over 15 amino acids. V was trimmed by 8 bases and J by 10 bases, leaving 25 bases between them.

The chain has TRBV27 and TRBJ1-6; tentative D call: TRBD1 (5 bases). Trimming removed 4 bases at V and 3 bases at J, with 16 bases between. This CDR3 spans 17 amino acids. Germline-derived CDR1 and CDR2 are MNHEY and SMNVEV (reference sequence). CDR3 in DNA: TGTGCCAGCAGTTCCCTATCGGCAGGGTACTATAATTCACCCCTCCACTTT. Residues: CASSSLSAGYYNSPLHF.

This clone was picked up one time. The CDR3 loop is CASSPLMWVQGKANYGYTF. DNA of the CDR3: TGTGCCAGCTCACCATTGATGTGGGTTCAGGGCAAAGCTAACTATGGCTACACCTTC. The J gene is TRBJ1-2, the V gene TRBV18; D possibly corresponds to TRBD1 (5 bases). The V end was cut by 2 bases, the J end by 0 bases, with 22 bases between. Germline V gene sequence: CDR1 KGHSH, CDR2 LQKENI. CDR3 size: 19 residues.

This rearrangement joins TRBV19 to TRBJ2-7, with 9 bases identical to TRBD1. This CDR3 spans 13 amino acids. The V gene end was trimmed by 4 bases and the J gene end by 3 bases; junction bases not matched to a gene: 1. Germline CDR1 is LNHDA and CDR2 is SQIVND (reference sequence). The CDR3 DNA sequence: TGTGCCAGTAGTAGGGACAGGGACTACGAGCAGTACTTC. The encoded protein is CASSRDRDYEQYF.